Here is one T cell receptor (beta chain) with its context. As yet, its antigen is unknown. This sample stems from a study of cytomegalovirus exposure and HLA in healthy donors. Germline trimming cut 2 bases from V and 0 bases from J; bases unmatched to any gene: 3. This CDR3 comprises 14 residues. Germline V lookup: CDR1 GTSNPN, CDR2 SVGIG (reference sequence). Overall study findings and caveats: One later analysis reportedly identified an Asian-associated ancestry cluster that showed fewer N-insertions than the approximately 700-donor mean. The study carried out a later analysis of TCR beta sequences. It associated around 17,000 of them with specific HLA alleles at a false discovery rate of 0.05. About 87% or about 30% of the time was how often most TCR beta V segments were productive, according to an earlier analysis.

Both 60 Vbeta primers and 13 Jbeta primers went into the PCR. Clones were read by immunoSEQ multiplex PCR, and TCRdb kept only the in-frame ones, dropping some. The sample has about 150,000 clones, approximately 75% seen once. This chain joins TRBV30 and TRBJ2-7, with TRBD2 matching 8 bases. The material sequenced was PBMCs. This receptor was taken from a man between 18 and 35 years old in good health and CMV-seronegative. The CDR3 DNA reads TGTGCCTGGAGTATCGGGGGGGACTCCTACGAGCAGTACTTC. It codes for CAWSIGGDSYEQYF.